Shown below are 28 T cell receptor beta chains from a single sample sequenced in a study of blood T cell repertoires in COVID-19. Libraries were prepared by immunoSEQ multiplex PCR; TCRdb keeps only in-frame clonotypes and omits some of them. The sample lists under 300,000 clones, around four fifths seen once, with 1.5% to 2% in the top ten. Sequencing used peripheral blood. The receptors originated from a man aged 25-45 years who had recovered from COVID-19.

The V gene is TRBV5-6, the J gene TRBJ2-4; 7 bases line up with TRBD1. Per germline, CDR1 SGHDT and CDR2 YYEEEE. V trimming: 4 bases; J trimming: 2 bases; junction bases outside the gene matches: 6. This CDR3 contains 15 residues. CDR3: CASSPNRGPKNIQYF. CDR3 DNA sequence: TGTGCCAGCAGCCCAAACAGGGGACCCAAAAACATTCAGTACTTC.

The chain combines TRBV6-5 with TRBJ2-3; D perhaps matches TRBD1 (6 bases). Looked up from germline, CDR1 is MNHEY and CDR2 is SVGAGI. The CDR3 contains 13 residues. V lost 5 bases and J 8 bases, leaving 14 bases between the germline ends. The CDR3 DNA reads as TGTGCCAGCAGTAGACTGGGGGCGGGTACGCAGTATTTT. The encoded protein is CASSRLGAGTQYF.

The chain couples TRBV27 to TRBJ2-5, with D possibly being TRBD2 (6 bases). Trimming stripped 3 bases from V and 1 base from J, with 12 bases between. Germline CDR1 MNHEY, CDR2 SMNVEV (reference sequence). The CDR3 length is 15 residues. The CDR3 reads CASSFGAGTQETQYF. DNA of the CDR3: TGTGCCAGCAGTTTCGGGGCGGGAACCCAAGAGACCCAGTACTTC.

The chain combines TRBV10-3 with TRBJ2-1; D remains unclear. Trimming cost V 8 bases and J 4 bases, with 18 bases left between them. Germline loops: CDR1 ENHRY, CDR2 SYGVKD. The CDR3 sequence is 15 residues long. This CDR3 reads CAIGGRKEGYNEQFF. The CDR3 DNA reads TGTGCCATCGGCGGCCGTAAGGAAGGTTACAATGAGCAGTTCTTC.

This rearrangement joins TRBV6-5 to TRBJ1-3; D is unresolved. The CDR3 sequence is 13 residues long. With 7 bases removed from V and 0 bases from J, the gap between germline ends came to 7 bases. Germline CDR1 reads MNHEY; CDR2 reads SVGAGI. CDR3 coding DNA: TGTGCCAGCATTGGGAGCTCTGGAAACACCATATATTTT. This sequence encodes CASIGSSGNTIYF.

Here the CDR3 DNA reads TGTGCCAGCAGTCCCCGGGACAGGGTCTCACCCCTCCACTTT. Residues: CASSPRDRVSPLHF. V is TRBV6-5 and J is TRBJ1-6; TRBD1 aligns across 9 bases. Germline V gives CDR1 MNHEY, CDR2 SVGAGI. V was pared by 5 bases and J by 10 bases, with 6 bases of the junction left unmatched. The CDR3 has 14 amino acids.

This rearrangement joins TRBV4-1 to TRBJ2-7, with TRBD2 identical over 7 bases. V shed 1 base and J 5 bases; nucleotides not matched to a gene: 11. Germline V CDR1 and CDR2: MGHRA, YSYEKL. The CDR3 is 16 residues long. CDR3: CASSQGFGGGKDEQYF. As DNA, the CDR3 is TGCGCCAGCAGCCAAGGGTTCGGCGGGGGAAAAGACGAGCAGTACTTC.

The CDR3, as DNA: TGTGCCAGCCACACAGGTTTAGGCGAGCAGTACTTC. Protein sequence: CASHTGLGEQYF. The chain couples TRBV6-5 to TRBJ2-7; tentatively, D is TRBD1 (5 bases). Trimming pared 8 bases from V and 6 bases from J, leaving 14 bases between. CDR1 MNHEY and CDR2 SVGAGI come from the germline V gene. This CDR3 is built from 12 residues.

In this sample, this clone turned up once. V is TRBV2 and J is TRBJ2-1, with D possibly TRBD2 on 6 matching bases. Germline CDR1 is SNHLY and CDR2 is FYNNEI. The CDR3 is 15 residues long. Trimming removed 11 bases from V and 0 bases from J, with 17 bases in between. This CDR3 is CAENRDFRSYNEQFF. For the CDR3, the DNA is TGTGCCGAAAACCGGGACTTCCGCTCCTACAATGAGCAGTTCTTC.

V is TRBV5-4 and J is TRBJ1-4; D is unclear. Germline V CDR1 and CDR2: SGHNT, YYREEE (reference sequence). The V gene lost 1 base and the J gene lost 9 bases, with 10 bases spanning the gap. This CDR3 is built from 13 residues. In nucleotides, the CDR3 is TGTGCCAGCAGCTTGAGCGATGGCCAAAAACTGTTTTTT. The encoded protein is CASSLSDGQKLFF. The whole variable domain, remainder taken from reference TRBV5-4 and TRBJ1-4, is ETGVTQSPTHLIKTRGQQVTLRCSSQSGHNTVSWYQQALGQGPQFIFQYYREEENGRGNFPPRFSGLQFPNYSSELNVNALELDDSALYLCASSLSDGQKLFFGSGTQLSVL.

The rearrangement links TRBV6-5 to TRBJ2-3; the D gene is possibly TRBD1 (6 bases). The CDR3 is 15 amino acids. V lost 6 bases and J 2 bases, leaving 15 bases between the germline ends. Germline CDR1 MNHEY, CDR2 SVGAGI. The CDR3 DNA reads TGTGCCAGCAGCCCCCAGACAGGCTCCACAGATACGCAGTATTTT. Its translation: CASSPQTGSTDTQYF.

This chain uses TRBV28 with TRBJ2-5; 9 nucleotides match TRBD1. There are 16 residues in the CDR3. V shed 6 bases and J 1 base; nucleotides not matched to a gene: 9. Germline V gene data show CDR1 as MDHEN and CDR2 as SYDVKM. CDR3 coding DNA: TGTGCCAGCAGAGGTACAGGGGGCACCCCCCAAGAGACCCAGTACTTC. This gives the protein CASRGTGGTPQETQYF.

J is TRBJ2-7 and V is TRBV6-5; D is possibly TRBD2 (6 bases). Germline V gene sequence: CDR1 MNHEY, CDR2 SVGAGI. The V gene lost 8 bases and the J gene lost 5 bases, with 16 bases spanning the gap. CDR3 length equals 13 residues. CDR3 in amino acids: CASRRVQGNEQYF. DNA of the CDR3: TGTGCCAGCCGGAGGGTTCAGGGCAACGAGCAGTACTTC.

The chain links TRBV25-1 to TRBJ2-3, with TRBD2 as a possible D gene (5 bases). The CDR3 extends over 15 amino acids. The V gene lost 5 bases and the J gene lost 2 bases, with 14 bases spanning the gap. The germline V gene encodes CDR1 MGHDK and CDR2 SYGVNS. The CDR3: CASSPHTRATDTQYF. The CDR3, as DNA: TGTGCCAGCAGTCCCCATACGCGGGCCACAGATACGCAGTATTTT.

The chain is built from TRBV4-1 and TRBJ1-2; D might be TRBD1 (6 bases). CDR3 length equals 19 residues. V was pared by 3 bases and J by 5 bases, with 28 bases between. Germline V gene sequence: CDR1 MGHRA, CDR2 YSYEKL. The CDR3 loop is CASSHLARGPTHQAYGYTF. The CDR3 region has the DNA TGCGCCAGCAGCCACCTAGCGCGGGGGCCAACCCACCAAGCATATGGCTACACCTTC.

This clone was seen at least ten times. J is TRBJ1-1 and V is TRBV5-4; D not certain. Trimming removed 3 bases at V and 4 bases at J, with 7 bases between. CDR1 SGHNT and CDR2 YYREEE come from the germline V gene (reference sequence). The length of the CDR3 is 12 residues. The CDR3 sequence: CASSSPGTEAFF. The CDR3, as DNA: TGTGCCAGCAGCTCCCCGGGCACTGAAGCTTTCTTT.

There are a few counts of this clone. The chain uses TRBV6-5 and TRBJ1-2; D is unresolved. This CDR3 contains 14 residues. V gave up 4 bases and J gave up 4 bases, with 13 bases separating them. Germline CDR1 and CDR2: MNHEY and SVGAGI. The CDR3 DNA sequence: TGTGCCAGCAGTTCAACAGCAAAAGGCTATGGCTACACCTTC. Protein: CASSSTAKGYGYTF.

This chain uses TRBV5-1 with TRBJ1-1; D not resolved. Per the germline V gene, CDR1 is SGHRS and CDR2 is YFSETQ. Deletions cut 0 bases from V and 6 bases from J, with 18 bases between. The CDR3 sequence is 16 residues long. The DNA for the CDR3 is TGCGCCAGCAGCTTGGATTCGGCCCCCGCGAGCGCTGAAGCTTTCTTT. As protein: CASSLDSAPASAEAFF.

The sample holds one count of this clone. The chain has TRBV12-3 or TRBV12-4 and TRBJ1-3; unclear D gene. This CDR3 is built from 12 residues. Deletions cut 11 bases from V and 0 bases from J, with 8 bases between. CDR3 region: CAGRGSGNTIYF. The CDR3 coding sequence is TGTGCCGGGCGGGGCTCTGGAAACACCATATATTTT.

The chain is built from TRBV19 and TRBJ2-7; 7 nucleotides agree with TRBD2. Germline CDR1 is LNHDA and CDR2 is SQIVND (reference sequence). The CDR3 is made up of 14 amino acids. Trimming took 5 bases from V and 0 from J; bases not matched to a gene: 4. The CDR3 here is CASSPGRSSYEQYF. In DNA form, the CDR3 reads TGTGCCAGTAGTCCCGGGAGGAGCTCCTACGAGCAGTACTTC.

This clone was picked up one time. The chain combines TRBV2 with TRBJ2-7; 8 positions agree with TRBD1. V was clipped by 4 bases and J by 5 bases; unmatched bases: 4. Germline lookup yields CDR1 SNHLY and CDR2 FYNNEI. CDR3 length: 13 residues. DNA for the CDR3: TGTGCCAGCAGTGGAGGACAGGGAGACGAGCAGTACTTC. Amino acids: CASSGGQGDEQYF.

This clone turned up a few times. V and J are TRBV12-3 or TRBV12-4 and TRBJ1-5, with D uncertain. This CDR3 contains 12 residues. Trimming shortened V by 2 bases and J by 7 bases, and 6 bases separated the two germline ends. The CDR3 DNA reads as TGTGCCAGCAGTTTACCCAGACAGCCCCAGCATTTT. This codes for CASSLPRQPQHF.

The rearrangement joins TRBV11-3 to TRBJ2-2; 8 positions agree with TRBD2. The CDR3 is 15 residues long. V dropped 5 bases and J dropped 6; count of bases not matched to a gene: 8. Germline CDR1 is SGHNT and CDR2 is YENEEA. Here the CDR3 reads CASSASRGGAGELFF. The CDR3 DNA is TGTGCCAGCAGCGCCAGTCGGGGGGGTGCCGGGGAGCTGTTTTTT.

The V gene is TRBV18, the J gene TRBJ1-4; 7 positions match TRBD1. This CDR3 is built from 15 residues. V was clipped by 2 bases and J by 4 bases; unmatched bases: 4. In germline, CDR1 is KGHSH, CDR2 LQKENI. The CDR3: CASSPGTASNEKLFF. CDR3 DNA: TGTGCCAGCTCACCAGGGACAGCCAGTAATGAAAAACTGTTTTTT.

The gene calls are TRBV6-5 and TRBJ2-3; D remains unclear. This CDR3 is 12 amino acids long. V gave up 8 bases and J gave up 5 bases, with 11 bases separating them. Germline CDR1 and CDR2: MNHEY and SVGAGI. The DNA of the CDR3 is TGTGCCAGCTCCGGAACAGTAGATACGCAGTATTTT. Translating gives CASSGTVDTQYF.

V usage is TRBV6-5 and J usage is TRBJ1-2, with D maybe TRBD1 (5 bases). CDR1 and CDR2 (germline): MNHEY, SVGAGI. This CDR3 is built from 13 residues. V was trimmed by 4 bases and J by 7 bases, leaving 13 bases between them. CDR3 sequence (DNA): TGTGCCAGCAGTTTATCCGGGGGTGGTGGCTACACCTTC. Its protein is CASSLSGGGGYTF.

This clone was seen more than once but under ten times. This chain uses TRBV5-8 with TRBJ2-7; perhaps TRBD2 as D (5 bases). The CDR3 loop spans 14 amino acids. Germline values: CDR1 SGHTS, CDR2 YDEGEE. V lost 5 bases and J 2 bases, leaving 14 bases between the germline ends. The CDR3 coding sequence is TGTGCCAGCAGAAACACTAGGCAACCCTACGAGCAGTACTTC. Its protein product is CASRNTRQPYEQYF.

In its sample, this clone was seen a few times. This chain connects TRBV3-1 (or the pseudogene TRBV3-2) to TRBJ1-6; no firm D call. V lost 1 base to trimming and J lost 5 bases, with 12 bases between them. The CDR3 is made up of 16 amino acids. Germline values: CDR1 LGHDT, CDR2 YNNKEL (reference sequence). CDR3 nucleotides: TGTGCCAGCAGCCAAGTATCCGGAGGAAATAATTCACCCCTCCACTTT. Amino acid sequence: CASSQVSGGNNSPLHF.